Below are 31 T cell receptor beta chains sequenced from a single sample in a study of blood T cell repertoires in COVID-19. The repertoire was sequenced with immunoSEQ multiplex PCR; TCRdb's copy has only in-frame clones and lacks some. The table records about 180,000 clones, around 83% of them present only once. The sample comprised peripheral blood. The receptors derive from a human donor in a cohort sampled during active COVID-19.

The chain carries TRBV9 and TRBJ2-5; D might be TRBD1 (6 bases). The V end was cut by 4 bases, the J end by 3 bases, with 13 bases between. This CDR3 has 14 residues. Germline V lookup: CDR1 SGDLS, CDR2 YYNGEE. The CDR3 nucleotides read TGTGCCAGCAGCACAGGACAGCTTAAAGAGACCCAGTACTTC. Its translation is CASSTGQLKETQYF. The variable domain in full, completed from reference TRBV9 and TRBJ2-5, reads DSGVTQTPKHLITATGQRVTLRCSPRSGDLSVYWYQQSLDQGLQFLIQYYNGEERAKGNILERFSAQQFPDLHSELNLSSLELGDSALYFCASSTGQLKETQYFGPGTRLLVL.

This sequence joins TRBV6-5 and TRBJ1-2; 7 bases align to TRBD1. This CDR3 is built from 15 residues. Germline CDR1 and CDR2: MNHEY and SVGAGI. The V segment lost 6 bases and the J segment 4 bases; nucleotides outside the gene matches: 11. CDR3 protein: CASSLRDRLSYGYTF. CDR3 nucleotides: TGTGCCAGCAGCCTCCGGGACAGACTTTCCTATGGCTACACCTTC.

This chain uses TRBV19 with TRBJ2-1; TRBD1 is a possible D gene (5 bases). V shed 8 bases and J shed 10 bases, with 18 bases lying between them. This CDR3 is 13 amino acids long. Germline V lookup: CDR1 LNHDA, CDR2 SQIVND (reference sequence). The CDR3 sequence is CASFGQGVEEQFF. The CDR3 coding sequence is TGTGCCAGTTTTGGACAAGGGGTAGAGGAGCAGTTCTTC.

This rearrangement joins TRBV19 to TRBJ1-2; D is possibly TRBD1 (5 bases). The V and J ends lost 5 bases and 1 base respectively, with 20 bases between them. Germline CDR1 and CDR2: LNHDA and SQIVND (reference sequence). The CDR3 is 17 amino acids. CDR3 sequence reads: CASSPPWQGTLNYGYTF. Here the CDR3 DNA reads TGTGCCAGTAGTCCACCGTGGCAGGGAACACTTAACTATGGCTACACCTTC. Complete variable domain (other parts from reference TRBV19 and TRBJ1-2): DGGITQSPKYLFRKEGQNVTLSCEQNLNHDAMYWYRQDPGQGLRLIYYSQIVNDFQKGDIAEGYSVSREKKESFPLTVTSAQKNPTAFYLCASSPPWQGTLNYGYTFGSGTRLTVV.

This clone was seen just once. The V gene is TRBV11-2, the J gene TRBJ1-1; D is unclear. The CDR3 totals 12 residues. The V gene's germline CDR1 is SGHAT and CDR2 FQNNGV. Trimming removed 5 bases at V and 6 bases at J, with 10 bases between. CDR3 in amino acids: CASSEYLAEAFF. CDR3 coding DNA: TGTGCCAGCAGCGAGTATCTGGCTGAAGCTTTCTTT.

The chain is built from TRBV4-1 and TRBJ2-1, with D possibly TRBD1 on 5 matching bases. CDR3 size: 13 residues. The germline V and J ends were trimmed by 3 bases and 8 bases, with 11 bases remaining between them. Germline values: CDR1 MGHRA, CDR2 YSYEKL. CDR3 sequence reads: CASSQGPADEQFF. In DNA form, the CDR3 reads TGCGCCAGCAGCCAGGGGCCGGCCGATGAGCAGTTCTTC.

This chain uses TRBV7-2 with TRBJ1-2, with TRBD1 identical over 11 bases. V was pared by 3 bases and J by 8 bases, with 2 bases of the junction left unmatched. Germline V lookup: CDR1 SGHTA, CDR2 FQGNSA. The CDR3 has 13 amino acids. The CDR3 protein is CASSLDRGRGYTF. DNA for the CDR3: TGTGCCAGCAGCTTGGACAGGGGGCGAGGCTACACCTTC.

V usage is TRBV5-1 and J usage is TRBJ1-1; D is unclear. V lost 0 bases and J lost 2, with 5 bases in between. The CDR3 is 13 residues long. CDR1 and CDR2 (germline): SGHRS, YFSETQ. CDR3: CASSLAGNTEAFF. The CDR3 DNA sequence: TGCGCCAGCAGCTTGGCCGGTAACACTGAAGCTTTCTTT.

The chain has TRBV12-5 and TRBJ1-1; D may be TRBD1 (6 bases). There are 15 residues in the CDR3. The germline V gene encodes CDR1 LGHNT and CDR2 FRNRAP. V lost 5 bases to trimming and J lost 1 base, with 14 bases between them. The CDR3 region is CASGPGGGQNTEAFF. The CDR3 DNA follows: TGTGCTAGTGGTCCCGGGGGGGGACAGAACACTGAAGCTTTCTTT.

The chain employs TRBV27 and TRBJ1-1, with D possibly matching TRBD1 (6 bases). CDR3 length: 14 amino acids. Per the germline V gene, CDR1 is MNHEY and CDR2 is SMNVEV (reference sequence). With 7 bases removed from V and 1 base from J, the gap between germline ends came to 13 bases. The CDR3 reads CASNADRTNTEAFF. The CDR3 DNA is TGTGCCAGCAACGCCGACAGGACGAACACTGAAGCTTTCTTT.

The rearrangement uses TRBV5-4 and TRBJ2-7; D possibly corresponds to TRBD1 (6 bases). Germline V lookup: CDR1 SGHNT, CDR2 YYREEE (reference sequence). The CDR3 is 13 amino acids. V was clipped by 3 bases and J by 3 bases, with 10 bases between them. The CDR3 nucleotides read TGTGCCAGCAGCTGGGACACCAACTACGAGCAGTACTTC. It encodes CASSWDTNYEQYF.

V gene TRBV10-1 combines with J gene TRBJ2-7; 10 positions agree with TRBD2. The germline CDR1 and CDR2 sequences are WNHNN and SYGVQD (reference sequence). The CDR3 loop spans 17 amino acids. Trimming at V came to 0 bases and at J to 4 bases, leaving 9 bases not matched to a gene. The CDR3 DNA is TGCGCCAGCAGTGAGTCTAGCCTACTAGCGGGAAAGTACGAGCAGTACTTC. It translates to CASSESSLLAGKYEQYF.

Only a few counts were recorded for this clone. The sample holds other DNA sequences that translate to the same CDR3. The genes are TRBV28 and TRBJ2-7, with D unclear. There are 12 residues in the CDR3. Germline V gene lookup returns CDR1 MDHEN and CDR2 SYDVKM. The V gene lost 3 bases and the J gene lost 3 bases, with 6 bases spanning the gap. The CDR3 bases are TGTGCCAGCAGTTTGGGCCGCTACGAGCAGTACTTC. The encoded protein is CASSLGRYEQYF.

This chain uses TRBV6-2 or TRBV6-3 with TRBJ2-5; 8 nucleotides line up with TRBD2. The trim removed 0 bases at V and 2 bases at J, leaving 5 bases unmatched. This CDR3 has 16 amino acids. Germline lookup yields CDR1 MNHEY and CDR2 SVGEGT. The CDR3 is CASSYSLSGGQETQYF. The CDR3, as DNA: TGTGCCAGCAGTTACTCCTTAAGCGGGGGACAAGAGACCCAGTACTTC.

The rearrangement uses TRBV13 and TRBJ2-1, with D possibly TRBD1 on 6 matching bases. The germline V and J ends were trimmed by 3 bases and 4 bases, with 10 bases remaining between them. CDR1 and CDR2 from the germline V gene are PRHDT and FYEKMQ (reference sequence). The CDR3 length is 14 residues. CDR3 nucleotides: TGTGCCAGCAGCTTCAGGGGTCCATACAATGAGCAGTTCTTC. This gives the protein CASSFRGPYNEQFF.

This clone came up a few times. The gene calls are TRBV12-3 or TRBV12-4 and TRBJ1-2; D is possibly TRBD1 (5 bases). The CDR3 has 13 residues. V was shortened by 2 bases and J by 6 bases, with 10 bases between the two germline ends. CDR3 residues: CASSLSGHNGYTF. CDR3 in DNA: TGTGCCAGCAGTTTAAGTGGACACAATGGCTACACCTTC.

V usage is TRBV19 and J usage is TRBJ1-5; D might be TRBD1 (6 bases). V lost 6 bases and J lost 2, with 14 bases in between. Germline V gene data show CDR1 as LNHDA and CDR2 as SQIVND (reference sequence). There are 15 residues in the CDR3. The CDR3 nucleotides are TGTGCCAGTAGCACAGGGATTTTTGGCAATCAGCCCCAGCATTTT. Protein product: CASSTGIFGNQPQHF.

The CDR3 here is CASSYTGVKSNQPQHF. In nucleotides, the CDR3 is TGTGCCAGCAGTTACACAGGGGTGAAGAGCAATCAGCCCCAGCATTTT. The rearrangement uses TRBV27 and TRBJ1-5; 7 bases are shared with TRBD1. Per the germline V gene, CDR1 is MNHEY and CDR2 is SMNVEV (reference sequence). CDR3 size: 16 residues. V shed 4 bases, J shed 1 base, and the junction held 7 bases outside the gene matches.

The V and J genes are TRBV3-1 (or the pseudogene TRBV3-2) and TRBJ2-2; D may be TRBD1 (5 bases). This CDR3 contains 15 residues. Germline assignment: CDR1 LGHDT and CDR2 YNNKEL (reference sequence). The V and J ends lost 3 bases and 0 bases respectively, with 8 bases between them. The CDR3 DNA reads TGTGCCAGCAGCCAGCAAGGGGCGAACACCGGGGAGCTGTTTTTT. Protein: CASSQQGANTGELFF.

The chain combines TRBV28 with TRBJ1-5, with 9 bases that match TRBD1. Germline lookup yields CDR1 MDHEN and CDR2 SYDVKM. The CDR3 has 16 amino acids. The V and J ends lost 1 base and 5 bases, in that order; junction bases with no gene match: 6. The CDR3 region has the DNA TGTGCCAGCAGTTTATTGTCCACAGGGGGCGATCAGCCCCAGCATTTT. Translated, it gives CASSLLSTGGDQPQHF.

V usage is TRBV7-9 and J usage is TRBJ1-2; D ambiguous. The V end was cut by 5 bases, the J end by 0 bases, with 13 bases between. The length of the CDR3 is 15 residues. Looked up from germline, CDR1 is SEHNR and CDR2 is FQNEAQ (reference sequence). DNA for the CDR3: TGTGCCAGCAGCCCATCACGCTCGGCTAACTATGGCTACACCTTC. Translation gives CASSPSRSANYGYTF.

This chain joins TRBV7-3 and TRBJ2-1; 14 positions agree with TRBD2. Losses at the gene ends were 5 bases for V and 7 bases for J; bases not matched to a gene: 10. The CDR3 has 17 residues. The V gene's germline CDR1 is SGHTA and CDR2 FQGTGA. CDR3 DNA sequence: TGTGCCAGCAGCCCCATGGGAGGGACTAGCGGGAGAAATGAGCAGTTCTTC. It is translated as CASSPMGGTSGRNEQFF.

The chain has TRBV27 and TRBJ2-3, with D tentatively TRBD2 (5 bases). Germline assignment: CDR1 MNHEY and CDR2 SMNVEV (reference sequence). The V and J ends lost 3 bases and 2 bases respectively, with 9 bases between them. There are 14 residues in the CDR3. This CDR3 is CASSFGGPTDTQYF. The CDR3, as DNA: TGTGCCAGCAGTTTTGGCGGGCCCACAGATACGCAGTATTTT.

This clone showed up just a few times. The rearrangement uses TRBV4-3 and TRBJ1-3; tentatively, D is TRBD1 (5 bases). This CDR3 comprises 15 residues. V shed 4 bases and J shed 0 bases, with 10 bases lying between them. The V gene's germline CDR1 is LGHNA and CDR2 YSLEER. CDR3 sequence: CASSPSGVSGNTIYF. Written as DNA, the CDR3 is TGCGCCAGCAGCCCCTCGGGGGTCTCTGGAAACACCATATATTTT.

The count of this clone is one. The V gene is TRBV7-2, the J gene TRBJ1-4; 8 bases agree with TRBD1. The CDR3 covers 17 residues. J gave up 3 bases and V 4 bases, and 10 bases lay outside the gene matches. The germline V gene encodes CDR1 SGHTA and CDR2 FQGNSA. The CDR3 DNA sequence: TGTGCCAGCAGCTCGGACAGGGCGGCTGGAGCTAATGAAAAACTGTTTTTT. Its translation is CASSSDRAAGANEKLFF.

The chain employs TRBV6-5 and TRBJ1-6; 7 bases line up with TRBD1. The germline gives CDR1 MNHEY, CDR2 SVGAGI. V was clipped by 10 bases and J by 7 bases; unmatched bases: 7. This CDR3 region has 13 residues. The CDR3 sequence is CATSGQRNSPLHF. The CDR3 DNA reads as TGTGCCACTTCGGGACAGCGCAATTCACCCCTCCACTTT.

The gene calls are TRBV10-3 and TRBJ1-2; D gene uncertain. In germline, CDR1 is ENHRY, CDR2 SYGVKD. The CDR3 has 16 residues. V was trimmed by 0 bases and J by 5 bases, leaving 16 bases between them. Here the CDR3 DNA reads TGTGCCATCAGTGAGTCACTCGCGGCCCTAAAGTATGGCTACACCTTC. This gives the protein CAISESLAALKYGYTF.

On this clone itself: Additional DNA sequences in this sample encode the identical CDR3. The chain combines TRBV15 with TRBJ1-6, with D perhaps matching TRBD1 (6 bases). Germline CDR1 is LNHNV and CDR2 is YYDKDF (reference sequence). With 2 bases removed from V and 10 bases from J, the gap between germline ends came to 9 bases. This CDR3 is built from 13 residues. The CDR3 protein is CATSRKGESPLHF. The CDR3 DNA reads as TGTGCCACCAGCAGAAAGGGGGAGTCACCCCTCCACTTT.

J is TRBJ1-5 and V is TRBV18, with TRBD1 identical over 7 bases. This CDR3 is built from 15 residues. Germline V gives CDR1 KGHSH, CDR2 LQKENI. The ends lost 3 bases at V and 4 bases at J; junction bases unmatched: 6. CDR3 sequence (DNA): TGTGCCAGCTCACCTGGGACAGACTATAATCAGCCCCAGCATTTT. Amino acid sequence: CASSPGTDYNQPQHF.

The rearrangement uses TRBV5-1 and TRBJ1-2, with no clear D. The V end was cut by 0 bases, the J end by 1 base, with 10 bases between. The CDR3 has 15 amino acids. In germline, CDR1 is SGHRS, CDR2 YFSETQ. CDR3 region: CASSLDAGRNYGYTF. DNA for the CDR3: TGCGCCAGCAGCTTGGATGCGGGTCGTAACTATGGCTACACCTTC.

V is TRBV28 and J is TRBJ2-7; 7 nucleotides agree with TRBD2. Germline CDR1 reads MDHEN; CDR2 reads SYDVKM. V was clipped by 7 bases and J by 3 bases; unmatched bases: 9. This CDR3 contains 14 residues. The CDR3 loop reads CASTTGGAVYEQYF. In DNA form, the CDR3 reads TGTGCCAGCACTACGGGAGGAGCGGTCTACGAGCAGTACTTC.